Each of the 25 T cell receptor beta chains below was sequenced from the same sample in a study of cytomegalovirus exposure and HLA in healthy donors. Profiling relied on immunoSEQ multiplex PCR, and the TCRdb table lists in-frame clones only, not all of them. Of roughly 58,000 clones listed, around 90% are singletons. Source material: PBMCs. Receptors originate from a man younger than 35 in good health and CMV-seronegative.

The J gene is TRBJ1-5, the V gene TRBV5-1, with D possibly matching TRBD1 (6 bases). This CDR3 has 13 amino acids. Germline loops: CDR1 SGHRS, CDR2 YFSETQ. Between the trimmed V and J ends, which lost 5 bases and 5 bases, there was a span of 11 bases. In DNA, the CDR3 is TGCGCCAGCAGTTGGGACATCGATCAGCCCCAGCATTTT. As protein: CASSWDIDQPQHF.

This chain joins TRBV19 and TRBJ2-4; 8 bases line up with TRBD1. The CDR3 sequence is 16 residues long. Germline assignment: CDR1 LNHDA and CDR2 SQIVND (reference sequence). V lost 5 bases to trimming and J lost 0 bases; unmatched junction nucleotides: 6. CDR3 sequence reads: CASSPGQVSAKNIQYF. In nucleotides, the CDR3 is TGTGCCAGTAGTCCGGGACAGGTTTCAGCCAAAAACATTCAGTACTTC.

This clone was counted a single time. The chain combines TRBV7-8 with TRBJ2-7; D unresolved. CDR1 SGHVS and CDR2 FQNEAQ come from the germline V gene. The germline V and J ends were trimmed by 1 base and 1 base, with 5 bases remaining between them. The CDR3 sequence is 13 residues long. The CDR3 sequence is CASSLGPSYEQYF. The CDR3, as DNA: TGTGCCAGCAGCTTAGGGCCGTCCTACGAGCAGTACTTC.

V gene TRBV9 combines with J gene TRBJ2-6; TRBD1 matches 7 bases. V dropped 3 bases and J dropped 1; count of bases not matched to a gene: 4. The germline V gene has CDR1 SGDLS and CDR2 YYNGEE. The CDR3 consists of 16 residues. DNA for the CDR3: TGTGCCAGCAGCGCAACCAGGGGGTCTGGGGCCAACGTCCTGACTTTC. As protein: CASSATRGSGANVLTF.

The CDR3 protein is CASSYSSSGSTDTQYF. In nucleotides, the CDR3 is TGTGCCAGCAGTTACTCGAGTAGCGGGAGTACAGATACGCAGTATTTT. The chain carries TRBV6-5 and TRBJ2-3; 9 nucleotides line up with TRBD2. Germline V lookup: CDR1 MNHEY, CDR2 SVGAGI. This CDR3 has 16 amino acids. The trim removed 0 bases at V and 3 bases at J, leaving 4 bases unmatched.

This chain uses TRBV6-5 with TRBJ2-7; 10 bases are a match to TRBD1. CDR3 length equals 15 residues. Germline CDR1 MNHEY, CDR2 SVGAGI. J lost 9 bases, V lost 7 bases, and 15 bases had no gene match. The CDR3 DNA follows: TGTGCCAGCACGTCACCGGGACAGGGGCCCGGCGGGCAGTACTTC. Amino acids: CASTSPGQGPGGQYF.

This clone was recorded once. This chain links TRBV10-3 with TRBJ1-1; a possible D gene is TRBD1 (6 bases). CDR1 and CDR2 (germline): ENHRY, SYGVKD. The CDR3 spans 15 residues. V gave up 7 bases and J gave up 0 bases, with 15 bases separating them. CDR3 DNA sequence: TGTGCCATCAAAAACGGACAGACGATGAACACTGAAGCTTTCTTT. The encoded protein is CAIKNGQTMNTEAFF.

The CDR3 loop reads CASSVFGGDETQYF. The CDR3 coding sequence is TGTGCCAGCAGCGTATTCGGGGGAGATGAGACCCAGTACTTC. This chain links TRBV9 with TRBJ2-5; possibly TRBD2 for D (6 bases). The CDR3 consists of 14 residues. The germline gives CDR1 SGDLS, CDR2 YYNGEE. V lost 1 base and J lost 5, with 12 bases in between.

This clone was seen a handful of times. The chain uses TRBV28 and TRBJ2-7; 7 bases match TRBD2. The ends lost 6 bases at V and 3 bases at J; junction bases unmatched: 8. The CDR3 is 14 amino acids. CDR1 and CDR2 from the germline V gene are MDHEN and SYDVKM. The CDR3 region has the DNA TGTGCCAGCAGACGATCCGGGACTAACTACGAGCAGTACTTC. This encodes CASRRSGTNYEQYF. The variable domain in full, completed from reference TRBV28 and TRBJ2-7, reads DVKVTQSSRYLVKRTGEKVFLECVQDMDHENMFWYRQDPGLGLRLIYFSYDVKMKEKGDIPEGYSVSREKKERFSLILESASTNQTSMYLCASRRSGTNYEQYFGPGTRLTVT.

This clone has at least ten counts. The CDR3 loop reads CASSDTGGASNEQFF. The CDR3 DNA reads as TGTGCCAGCAGTGACACGGGAGGGGCCTCCAATGAGCAGTTCTTC. This rearrangement joins TRBV6-4 to TRBJ2-1, with 8 positions matching TRBD2. V dropped 2 bases and J dropped 6; count of bases not matched to a gene: 6. The germline gives CDR1 MRHNA, CDR2 SNTAGT. The CDR3 is 15 residues long.

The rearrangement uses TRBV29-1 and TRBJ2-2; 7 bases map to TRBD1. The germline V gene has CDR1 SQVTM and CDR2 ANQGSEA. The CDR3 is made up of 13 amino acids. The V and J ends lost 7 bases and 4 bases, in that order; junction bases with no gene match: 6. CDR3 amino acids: CSGRQGPTGELFF. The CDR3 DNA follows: TGCAGCGGACGACAGGGACCCACCGGGGAGCTGTTTTTT.

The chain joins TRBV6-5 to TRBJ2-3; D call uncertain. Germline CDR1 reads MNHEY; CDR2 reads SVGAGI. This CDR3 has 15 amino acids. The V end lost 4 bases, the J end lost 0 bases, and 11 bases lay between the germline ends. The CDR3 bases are TGTGCCAGCAGTTCCTTGACAAGAAGCACAGATACGCAGTATTTT. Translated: CASSSLTRSTDTQYF.

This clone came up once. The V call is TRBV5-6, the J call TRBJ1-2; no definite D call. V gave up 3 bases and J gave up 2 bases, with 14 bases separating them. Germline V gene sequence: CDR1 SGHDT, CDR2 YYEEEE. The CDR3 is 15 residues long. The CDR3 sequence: CASSYPREMNYGYTF. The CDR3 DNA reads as TGTGCCAGCAGCTACCCCCGGGAGATGAACTATGGCTACACCTTC.

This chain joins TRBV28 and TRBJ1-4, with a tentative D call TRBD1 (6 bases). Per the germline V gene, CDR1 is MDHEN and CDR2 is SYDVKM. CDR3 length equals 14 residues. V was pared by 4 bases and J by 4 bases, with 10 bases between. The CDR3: CASSSGTLNEKLFF. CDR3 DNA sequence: TGTGCCAGCAGTTCCGGGACACTTAATGAAAAACTGTTTTTT.

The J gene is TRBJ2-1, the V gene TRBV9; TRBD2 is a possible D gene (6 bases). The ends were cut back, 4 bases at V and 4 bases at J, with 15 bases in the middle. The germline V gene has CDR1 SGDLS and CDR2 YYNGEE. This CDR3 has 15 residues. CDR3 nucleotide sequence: TGTGCCAGCAGCCCCCGGGGGACCATTTACAATGAGCAGTTCTTC. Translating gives CASSPRGTIYNEQFF.

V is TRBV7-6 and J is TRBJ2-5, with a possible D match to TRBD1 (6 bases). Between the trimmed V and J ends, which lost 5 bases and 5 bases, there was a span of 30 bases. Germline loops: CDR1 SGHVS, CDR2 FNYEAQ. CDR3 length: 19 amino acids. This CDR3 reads CASSPQAQGYEGEPETQYF. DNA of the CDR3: TGTGCCAGCAGCCCCCAGGCTCAGGGCTATGAGGGGGAGCCTGAGACCCAGTACTTC.

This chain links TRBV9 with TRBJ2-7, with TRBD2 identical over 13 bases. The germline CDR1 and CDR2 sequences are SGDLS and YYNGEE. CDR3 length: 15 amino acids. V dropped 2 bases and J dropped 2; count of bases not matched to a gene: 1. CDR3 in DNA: TGTGCCAGCAGCGTCGGGACTAGCGGGACCTACGAGCAGTACTTC. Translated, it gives CASSVGTSGTYEQYF.

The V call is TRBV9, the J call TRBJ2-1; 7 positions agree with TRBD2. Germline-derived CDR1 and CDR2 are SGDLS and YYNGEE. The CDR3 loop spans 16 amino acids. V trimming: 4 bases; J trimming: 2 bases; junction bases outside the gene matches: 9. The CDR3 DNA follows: TGTGCCAGCAGCCCTCAAGCGGGAAGAACCTACAATGAGCAGTTCTTC. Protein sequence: CASSPQAGRTYNEQFF.

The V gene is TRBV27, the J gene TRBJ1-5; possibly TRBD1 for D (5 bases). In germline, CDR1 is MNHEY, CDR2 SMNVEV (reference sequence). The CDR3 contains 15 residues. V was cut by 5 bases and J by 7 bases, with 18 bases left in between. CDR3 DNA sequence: TGTGCCAGCAGTCCGGGGGGGTCCGACCCACAGCCCCAGCATTTT. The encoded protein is CASSPGGSDPQPQHF.

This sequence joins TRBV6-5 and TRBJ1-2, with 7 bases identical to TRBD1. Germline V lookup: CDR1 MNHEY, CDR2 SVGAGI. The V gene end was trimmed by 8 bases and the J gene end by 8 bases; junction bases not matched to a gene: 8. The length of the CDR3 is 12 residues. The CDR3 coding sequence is TGTGCCAGCTTACAGGGGACGGGCGGCTACACCTTC. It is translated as CASLQGTGGYTF.

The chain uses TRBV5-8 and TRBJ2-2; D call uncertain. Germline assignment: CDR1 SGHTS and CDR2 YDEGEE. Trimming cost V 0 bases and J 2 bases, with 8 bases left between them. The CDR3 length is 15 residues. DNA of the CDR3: TGTGCCAGCAGCTTGGGTCCCGTTAACACCGGGGAGCTGTTTTTT. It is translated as CASSLGPVNTGELFF.

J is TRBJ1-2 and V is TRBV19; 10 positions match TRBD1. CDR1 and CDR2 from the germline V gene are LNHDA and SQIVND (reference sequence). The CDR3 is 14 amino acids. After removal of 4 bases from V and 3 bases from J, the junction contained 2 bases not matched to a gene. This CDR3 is CASSRDRGHYGYTF. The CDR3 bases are TGTGCCAGTAGTAGAGACAGGGGGCACTATGGCTACACCTTC. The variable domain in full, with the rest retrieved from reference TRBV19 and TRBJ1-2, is DGGITQSPKYLFRKEGQNVTLSCEQNLNHDAMYWYRQDPGQGLRLIYYSQIVNDFQKGDIAEGYSVSREKKESFPLTVTSAQKNPTAFYLCASSRDRGHYGYTFGSGTRLTVV.

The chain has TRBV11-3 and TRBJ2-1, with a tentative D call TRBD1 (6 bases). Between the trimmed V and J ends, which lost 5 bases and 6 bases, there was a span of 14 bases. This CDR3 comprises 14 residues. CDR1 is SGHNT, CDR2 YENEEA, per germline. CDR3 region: CASSHTGSPNEQFF. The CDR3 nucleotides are TGTGCCAGCAGCCACACAGGGTCGCCCAATGAGCAGTTCTTC.

CDR3 in DNA: TGTGCCAGCAGCTTTAGCGGGAGGGCCCTCGAGCAGTACTTC. Amino acids: CASSFSGRALEQYF. The rearrangement joins TRBV5-5 to TRBJ2-7; 11 positions match TRBD2. The V and J ends lost 2 bases and 6 bases, in that order; junction bases with no gene match: 4. CDR1 is SGHKS and CDR2 is YYEKEE in the germline V gene (reference sequence). The CDR3 has 14 residues.

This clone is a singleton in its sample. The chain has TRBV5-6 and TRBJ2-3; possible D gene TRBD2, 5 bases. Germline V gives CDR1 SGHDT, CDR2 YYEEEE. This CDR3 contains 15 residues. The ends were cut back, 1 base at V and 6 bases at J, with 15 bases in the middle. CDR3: CASSLHRSRADTQYF. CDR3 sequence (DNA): TGTGCCAGCAGCTTGCATAGATCGAGGGCCGATACGCAGTATTTT.